This T cell receptor beta chain was obtained from a study of T cells in Graves' hyperthyroidism and ophthalmopathy. Any patient presenting with uncontrolled infection, other autoimmune disease, pregnancy or lactation was left out. Germline V CDR1 and CDR2: SEHNR, FQNEAQ (reference sequence). Trimming took 5 bases from V and 2 from J, leaving 10 bases between them. The CDR3 sequence is 15 residues long. The CDR3 regions of TCR beta were amplified from RNA transcripts. In the first-round RT-PCR of the TCR CDR3, the HTBI primer set was used. Each CDR3 protein gets one entry after TCRdb re-called the multiplex PCR reads with MiXCR. The sample records 190,000 or so distinct CDR3 sequences, roughly 18% being singletons.

The source of this sequence is a man aged 40-49 years with Graves' hyperthyroidism. Sequencing was carried out using blood. V gene TRBV7-9 combines with J gene TRBJ2-6, with D unresolved. The CDR3: CASSRTVPGANVLTF. The CDR3, as DNA: TGTGCCAGCAGCCGGACGGTCCCTGGGGCCAACGTCCTGACTTTC.